These 8 T cell receptor beta chains originate from one sample sequenced in a study of early T cells in non-severe SARS-CoV-2 infection. TCRdb recomputed calls from the 5' RACE reads with MiXCR, one row per CDR3 protein. The profile shows almost 85,000 distinct CDR3 sequences, 9.5% to 13% of them singletons. The material sequenced was whole blood. Receptors originate from an adult who was a healthcare worker with PCR-confirmed SARS-CoV-2 infection or an uninfected control (not recorded which).

This clonotype appeared many times. The chain has TRBV29-1 and TRBJ2-7, with D maybe TRBD1 (6 bases). Trimming removed 5 bases from V and 7 bases from J, with 18 bases in between. CDR1 is SQVTM and CDR2 is ANQGSEA in the germline V gene. There are 13 residues in the CDR3. This CDR3 is CSVNRDTPGEQYF. DNA of the CDR3: TGCAGCGTTAACCGGGACACCCCTGGGGAGCAGTACTTC.

This clonotype was recorded at least ten times. The rearrangement links TRBV4-1 to TRBJ1-5, with TRBD1 matching over 7 bases. The CDR3 is made up of 17 amino acids. The J segment lost 4 bases and the V segment lost 0 bases, leaving 9 bases of the junction unmatched. Germline loops: CDR1 MGHRA, CDR2 YSYEKL. Here the CDR3 reads CASSQEAGGQRNQPQHF. The CDR3 nucleotides are TGCGCCAGCAGCCAAGAAGCGGGGGGACAGCGAAATCAGCCCCAGCATTTT.

This clonotype has ten or more counts. J is TRBJ1-4 and V is TRBV6-6; TRBD1 matches 8 bases. J lost 4 bases, V lost 4 bases, and 5 bases had no gene match. The CDR3 covers 15 residues. Germline loops: CDR1 MNHNY, CDR2 SVGAGI (reference sequence). CDR3 in DNA: TGTGCCAGCAGTTCCCCGACAGGGGATAATGAAAAACTGTTTTTT. Residues: CASSSPTGDNEKLFF.

The V gene is TRBV7-6, the J gene TRBJ2-7; either TRBD1 or TRBD2 may fit D (6 bases each). The germline V and J ends were trimmed by 3 bases and 6 bases, with 12 bases remaining between them. The CDR3 is 13 amino acids. Germline CDR1 and CDR2: SGHVS and FNYEAQ. CDR3 coding DNA: TGTGCCAGCAGCTTGCTGGGGGGCGCCGAGCAGTACTTC. It yields the protein CASSLLGGAEQYF. Together with reference TRBV7-6 and TRBJ2-7, the CDR3 gives the full variable domain: GAGVSQSPRYKVTKRGQDVALRCDPISGHVSLYWYRQALGQGPEFLTYFNYEAQQDKSGLPNDRFSAERPEGSISTLTIQRTEQRDSAMYRCASSLLGGAEQYFGPGTRLTVT.

This clonotype was seen at least ten times. The genes are TRBV7-8 and TRBJ2-1; TRBD2 might be the D (6 bases). The CDR3 extends over 17 amino acids. V lost 0 bases and J lost 1, with 13 bases in between. Per the germline V gene, CDR1 is SGHVS and CDR2 is FQNEAQ. The CDR3, as DNA: TGTGCCAGCAGCTTAGCCGGGAGAGGTAGGTCCTACAATGAGCAGTTCTTC. Amino acid sequence: CASSLAGRGRSYNEQFF.

V is TRBV9 and J is TRBJ1-3; D is perhaps TRBD1 (5 bases). From germline, CDR1 is SGDLS and CDR2 YYNGEE. V lost 1 base, J lost 0 bases, and 8 bases lay in between. The CDR3 is 15 residues long. CDR3 residues: CASSVTGSSGNTIYF. DNA for the CDR3: TGTGCCAGCAGCGTAACAGGTAGCTCTGGAAACACCATATATTTT.

This clonotype was detected many times. The V and J genes are TRBV3-1 and TRBJ2-4; tentatively, D is TRBD2 (5 bases). Trimming removed 5 bases from V and 7 bases from J, with 12 bases in between. Germline CDR1 reads LGHDT; CDR2 reads YNNKEL (reference sequence). The CDR3 totals 13 residues. The CDR3: CASSAPRGNIQYF. The CDR3 DNA follows: TGTGCCAGCAGCGCTCCCCGCGGGAACATTCAGTACTTC.

This clonotype was detected many times. The chain uses TRBV19 and TRBJ2-3; D is uncertain. This CDR3 is built from 14 residues. Trimming pared 4 bases from V and 6 bases from J, leaving 14 bases between. CDR1 is LNHDA, CDR2 SQIVND, per germline (reference sequence). In DNA form, the CDR3 reads TGTGCCAGTAGTAGGCCCAAGGATGGGGATACGCAGTATTTT. This sequence encodes CASSRPKDGDTQYF.